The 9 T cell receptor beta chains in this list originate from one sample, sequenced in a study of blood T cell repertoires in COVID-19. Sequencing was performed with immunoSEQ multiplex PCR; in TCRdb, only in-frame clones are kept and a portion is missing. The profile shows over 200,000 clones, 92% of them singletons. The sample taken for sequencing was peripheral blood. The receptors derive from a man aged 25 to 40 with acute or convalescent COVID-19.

This chain's CDR3 is CASQSGTSGSEQYF. The CDR3 DNA is TGTGCCAGCCAAAGTGGGACTAGCGGGAGCGAGCAGTACTTC. The V and J genes are TRBV2 and TRBJ2-7; 14 bases are shared with TRBD2. The V and J ends lost 8 bases and 6 bases, in that order; junction bases with no gene match: 6. Germline V gene data show CDR1 as SNHLY and CDR2 as FYNNEI. This CDR3 is built from 14 residues.

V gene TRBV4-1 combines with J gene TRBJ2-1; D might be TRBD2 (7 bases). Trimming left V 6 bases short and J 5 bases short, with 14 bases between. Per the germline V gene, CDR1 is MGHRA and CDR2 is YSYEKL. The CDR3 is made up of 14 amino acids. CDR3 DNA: TGCGCCAGCAGTTCGAGGGAGGGGGACAATGAGCAGTTCTTC. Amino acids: CASSSREGDNEQFF.

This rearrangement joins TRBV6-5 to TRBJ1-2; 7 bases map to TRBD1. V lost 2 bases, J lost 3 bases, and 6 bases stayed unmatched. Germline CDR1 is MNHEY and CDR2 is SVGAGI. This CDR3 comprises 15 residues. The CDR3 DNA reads TGTGCCAGCAGTTACGACAGGGCCAGATACTATGGCTACACCTTC. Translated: CASSYDRARYYGYTF.

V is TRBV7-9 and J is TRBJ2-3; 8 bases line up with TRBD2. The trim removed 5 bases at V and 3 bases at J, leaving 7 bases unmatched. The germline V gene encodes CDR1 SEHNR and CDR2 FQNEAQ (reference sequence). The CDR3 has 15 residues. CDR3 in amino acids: CASSLQRGWTDTQYF. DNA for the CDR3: TGTGCCAGCAGCCTCCAGCGGGGGTGGACAGATACGCAGTATTTT.

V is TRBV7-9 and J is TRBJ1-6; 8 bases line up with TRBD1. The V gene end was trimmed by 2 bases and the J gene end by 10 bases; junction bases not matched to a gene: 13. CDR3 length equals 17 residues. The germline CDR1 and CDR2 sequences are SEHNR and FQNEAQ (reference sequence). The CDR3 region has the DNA TGTGCCAGCAGCTTATCAGAGACGAGGGACAGGCCCTCACCCCTCCACTTT. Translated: CASSLSETRDRPSPLHF.

In DNA form, the CDR3 reads TGTGCCAGCAGTTACCTGAGGAGGGCCACGGGAAATGAGCAGTTCTTC. It yields the protein CASSYLRRATGNEQFF. The chain links TRBV6-5 to TRBJ2-1, with D possibly matching TRBD2 (6 bases). V was clipped by 2 bases and J by 7 bases, with 18 bases between them. The V gene's germline CDR1 is MNHEY and CDR2 SVGAGI. The CDR3 runs 16 residues.

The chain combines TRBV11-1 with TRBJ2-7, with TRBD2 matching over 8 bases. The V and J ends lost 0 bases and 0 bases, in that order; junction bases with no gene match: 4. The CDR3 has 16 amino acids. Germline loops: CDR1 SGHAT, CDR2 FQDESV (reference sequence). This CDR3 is CASSLARGGSSYEQYF. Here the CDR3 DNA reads TGTGCCAGCAGCTTAGCTCGGGGGGGGAGCTCCTACGAGCAGTACTTC. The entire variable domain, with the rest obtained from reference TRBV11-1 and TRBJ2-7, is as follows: EAEVAQSPRYKITEKSQAVAFWCDPISGHATLYWYRQILGQGPELLVQFQDESVVDDSQLPKDRFSAERLKGVDSTLKIQPAELGDSAMYLCASSLARGGSSYEQYFGPGTRLTVT.

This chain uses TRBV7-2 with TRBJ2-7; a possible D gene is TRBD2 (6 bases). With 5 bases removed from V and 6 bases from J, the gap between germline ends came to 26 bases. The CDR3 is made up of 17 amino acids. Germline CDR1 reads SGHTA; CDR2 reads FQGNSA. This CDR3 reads CASSQQPPHTSSGEQYF. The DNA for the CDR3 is TGTGCCAGCAGCCAGCAGCCCCCGCATACTAGTAGCGGCGAGCAGTACTTC.

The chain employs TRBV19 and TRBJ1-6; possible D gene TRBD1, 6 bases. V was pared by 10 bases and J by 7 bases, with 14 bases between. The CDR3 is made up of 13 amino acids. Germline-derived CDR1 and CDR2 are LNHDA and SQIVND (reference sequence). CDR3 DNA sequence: TGTGCCACTAAAACAGGGTACAATTCACCCCTCCACTTT. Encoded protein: CATKTGYNSPLHF.